This T cell receptor (beta chain) came from a study of post-analysis software for immune sequencing data (dated by TCRdb to the mid-2010s). With respect to the entire study: The recorded disease courses included relapsing-remitting, secondary progressive and progressive-relapsing multiple sclerosis, and some patients had no subtype annotation. The patient repertoires were compared against around eleven previously published healthy control repertoires obtained from donors aged about 6 to 27 years. A subset of samples was prepared in parallel using single-end sample barcoding, then pooled and co-amplified after Illumina adapter ligation.

The library was obtained by PCR. Instrument on record: Illumina HiSeq 2500. To reduce PCR and sequencing biases, unique molecular identifiers were built into the TCR beta cDNA libraries. Some 500,000 cDNA molecules were obtained per 1 to 10 million input T cells, so each molecule approximated one T cell. The same protocol used for the earlier healthy control dataset was applied to prepare and sequence the patient libraries. Within a given batch, samples were prepared together, multiplexed and sequenced on the same HiSeq lane. The authors' analysis ran thus. Raw barcoded reads were processed with MIGEC, discarding single-read molecular identifier groups before consensus assembly and CDR3 extraction. VDJtools was used for post-analysis of the clonotype tables, with diversity normalized by down-sampling every dataset to the smallest sample size. In repertoire overlap clustering, CDR3 amino acid sequences, but not nucleotide sequences, were matched to correct batch-related cross-sample contamination. The public reads were reanalyzed by TCRdb: fastp trimming at Q25, MiXCR alignment, in-frame beta chains only. Records with the same CDR3 protein are collapsed into one entry carrying the most frequent genes and DNA. The V and J calls were not made by the authors but by TCRdb's processing. The sample table contains roughly 620,000 distinct CDR3 sequences; only one count was recorded for 44% of them. The top ten hold around 1.7% of the sample.

As for this clonotype: Its antigen remains undetermined. No base quality values were provided; no much bigger clone lies one nucleotide off.

Findings and caveats that apply to the study as a whole: When samples were clustered directly using the F measure, samples prepared in the same batch co-clustered strongly, which prompted a batch-effect correction. The control group was slightly older than the multiple sclerosis patient group. Patients showed significantly higher frequencies than controls for several TRBV segments, among them TRBV5-6, TRBV5-1 and TRBV20-1. Significantly lower normalized Chao1 diversity was found in multiple sclerosis patients than in controls, suggesting substantial peripheral T-cell clonal expansion.

From the cysteine up to the phenylalanine, the CDR3 has a length of 16 residues. Of the read, only the CDR3 DNA is kept; its 48 bases are in frame from base 1. The V and J ends are trimmed by 0 bases and 6 bases, leaving 16 bases between them. Taken from the germline V gene, the CDR1 and CDR2 loops are SGDLS and YYNGEE. To demonstrate the VDJtools post-analysis software, TCR beta repertoires were profiled from the peripheral blood of some 12 young patients with multiple sclerosis. The multiple sclerosis patients were children and adolescents between about 6 and 16 years of age. This receptor was taken from a girl aged 10-17 years with multiple sclerosis. Source material: blood. The chain links TRBV9 with TRBJ2-1, with a tentative D gene TRBD2 over 5 matching bases. The DNA sequence is TGTGCCAGCAGCGTAGGGAGGTGGGTAGCGACCAATGAGCAGTTCTTC. Its amino acids are CASSVGRWVATNEQFF.